Here is one T cell receptor beta chain with its context. In this sample, this clone turned up a few times. What this receptor recognizes is not known. Base qualities are not at hand, and no much larger clone is one base apart. In total, approximately 690 healthy bone marrow donors made up the cohort. At the time of sampling, every cohort member was nominally healthy, though immune exposures that went unrecorded were likely present. The donor tested CMV seropositive, placing the donor among the roughly 300 seropositive members of the cohort. A peripheral blood sample was collected from each donor, and TCR beta sequencing was performed on peripheral blood mononuclear cells. Genomic DNA extraction from the blood cell samples was performed with the Qiagen DNeasy Blood Extraction Kit. This record comes from a study of cytomegalovirus exposure and HLA in healthy donors (dated by TCRdb to about 2017). General notes on the study: In an earlier analysis of 587 of the donors, approximately 300 Gb of sequence data and just under 120 million unique TCR beta sequences from about 179 million T cells were reported. Approximately 310 gigabases of sequencing data and approximately 93 million unique TCR sequences were included in an early release covering several hundred HLA-typed donors. The genetic ancestry cluster associated with self-reported Caucasian donors included 81% of the 398 genotyped donors. The aim of the study was to test whether cataloging public T cell receptors could identify signatures of past pathogen exposure. The study profiled the T cell repertoires of hundreds of subjects by immunosequencing and related them to cytomegalovirus serostatus. Besides the first cohort of 550 to 750 subjects, a separate validation cohort made up of 120 or so different subjects was used. To predict cytomegalovirus infection status, the study brought together high-throughput TCR immunosequencing, statistical association of individual TCRs with disease status, and machine learning. A later analysis re-examined previously published TCR beta repertoires from more than 650 donors and added high-resolution HLA genotyping to investigate patterns of TCR occurrence. Rather than drawing on any new phenotypic data, the later analysis identified candidate immune exposures from TCR beta sequences and the way those sequences occurred across donors. An earlier analysis of about 600 of the donors used high-throughput TCR beta sequencing to judge whether each TCR beta V gene segment behaved as functional or pseudogenic. Donor age, sex, ethnicity and CMV serostatus were collected together with the repertoire data. A later genetic analysis took genome-wide SNP genotypes for about 65% of the 666 donors and used that subset as a discovery cohort. All discovery cohort repertoires had been generated on a single sequencing platform. Both class I and class II loci were covered by HLA typing, at four-digit resolution. The number of donors typed differed by locus, with 629-630 for A, B, C, DRB1 and DQB1, roughly 520 for DQA1, 600 to 610 for DPA1, and some 440 for DPB1. Because of strong linkage in the cohort, roughly 5 DR-DQ haplotypes were treated as single units for association and clustering. Across around 400 genotyped donors of the cohort, an average of about 200,000 unique TCR beta nucleotide sequences per donor were sequenced, and 15% to 20% of those sequences were non-productive.

V is cut by 0 bases and J by 1 base, and the space between the germline ends is 12 bases. The CDR3 numbers 16 residues from cysteine through phenylalanine. This entry keeps only the CDR3 DNA: 48 bases, framed from base 1. CDR1 MGHRA and CDR2 YSYEKL are derived from the germline V gene. Library creation used the immunoSEQ multiplex PCR assay. The multiplex PCR relied on a mix of 60 forward primers for TCR Vbeta segments and 13 reverse primers for TCR Jbeta segments. Amplification of the CDR3 region of rearranged TCR beta genes was performed with a multiplex PCR assay on genomic DNA. The amplified TCR beta libraries were sequenced on the Illumina HiSeq System as 87-base-pair reads. The authors' pipeline ran thus. A later analysis counted 65 million to 90 million unique TCR beta chains across the 650 to 800 repertoires, and 9 million to 14 million of these chains were shared by at least two donors. Raw reads were error-corrected and collapsed into unique sequences with a nearest-neighbor algorithm that merged closely related sequences to remove PCR and sequencing errors. Alignment of CDR3 sequences to IMGT reference sequences was used to assign V, D and J gene segments. Each retained sequence needed at least a six-nucleotide match to both a V gene segment and a J gene segment. A rearrangement counted as productive if the CDR3 had no stop codons and remained in frame with V and J, and every other rearrangement counted as non-productive. CDR3 was defined according to IMGT convention as the region running from the second conserved V-encoded cysteine to the conserved J-encoded phenylalanine. The earlier analysis of a few hundred of the donors excluded any sequence lacking an unambiguous match to a single V gene segment. In an earlier analysis of around 600 of the donors, V segments were called functional above 56.7% productive rearrangements and were called segregating when the between-donor standard deviation exceeded 5%. A statistical classification framework was developed to diagnose cytomegalovirus status using the catalog of TCR beta chain sequences. In a later analysis, V and J genes were assigned by comparing TCR nucleotide sequences against IMGT/GENE-DB human TR gene sequences. In a later analysis, CDR3 sequences and most-parsimonious VDJ recombination scenarios were assigned using the TCRdist pipeline. In a later analysis, each TCR beta chain was defined by its CDR3 amino acid sequence together with its V-gene family, and reads lacking a unique V-gene family were excluded. As a way to deal with suspected cross-contamination and a sequencing artifact, a later analysis dropped 592 nucleotide sequences that were highly shared and had low generation probability. In a later analysis, a clonal expansion index for each public chain was calculated from normalized within-repertoire ranks of inferred template counts. A later analysis computed generation probabilities with a VDJ recombination model fitted to out-of-frame rearrangements, and checked the results against IGoR. Hypergeometric tests were used in a later analysis to score TCR-TCR, TCR-HLA and TCR-CMV co-occurrence, with a repertoire-size bias correction applied to the TCR pairs. To estimate false discovery rates, a later analysis permuted the HLA or CMV assignments 20 times. In a later analysis, co-occurring TCRs were grouped using DBSCAN, with TCRdist sequence similarity added in when clustering inside HLA-allele-positive subsets. For co-occurrence clustering, repertoires with fewer than 30,000 or more than 120,000 public chains were excluded, along with 4 to 6 repertoires with anomalous nucleotide sharing. What TCRdb holds here is the immuneACCESS table cut down to in-frame rearrangements. Part of the clones is not present; checked against another copy, under half of the missing clones reflect an unresolved V gene, and the others are unexplained. V, J and clone size are those of that table, while D and trimming were read from the DNA. For this sample there are some 140,000 clones; approximately 75% appear just once. Jointly, the top ten make up approximately 4% of the sample.

The study at large found these results: V-gene and J-gene trimming of TCR beta chains was associated with a missense DCLRE1C variant in a later genetic analysis, and the association was replicated in an independent cohort. Presence/absence analyses assumed roughly uniform sequencing depth across donors, an assumption that may not hold. A total of about 180 TCR beta chains were listed by the study as associated with cytomegalovirus. Compared with the 666-donor mean, donors in an Asian-associated ancestry cluster had fewer N-insertions in productive TCRs, according to a later genetic analysis. HLA typing was unavailable for some donors at each locus, so association tests used only the typed subset. Because counts were too low, 15 to 20 rarely observed V segments, including chromosome 9 orphons, were excluded from the earlier analysis of 500 to 700 of the donors. In a later analysis, HLA-associated TCR beta chains were found to be more clonally expanded and to have lower generation probabilities than equally common non-associated chains. A few of the identified cytomegalovirus-associated TCR beta chains were confirmed in vitro to be specific for cytomegalovirus antigens. In this cohort, only TCR beta chains were sequenced, and detectable features were limited by the absence of alpha or paired-chain data. According to a later analysis, parvovirus B19, influenza, CMV and Epstein-Barr virus appeared linked to several top co-occurrence clusters. Most TCR sequences were observed very rarely across donors, whereas some public TCRs were present in many individuals. Correlated functional status among segregating V segments might reflect linkage disequilibrium, but an unknown experimental factor could not be ruled out. A further reported finding was that TCR beta sequences accurately predicted the HLA-A and HLA-B alleles for most subjects in the first cohort. For the cohort, immune exposure information was limited to CMV serostatus. A later analysis found that TCR association rates varied across HLA loci, with DRB1 alleles showing the most associated TCRs and HLA-C alleles the fewest. A later analysis found that most CMV-associated TCR beta chains appeared HLA-restricted, with HLA associations seemingly driven largely by CMV exposure. Cytomegalovirus status was reported to be diagnosed by the classifier with high specificity and sensitivity in both the original and validation cohorts. Specific HLA alleles were associated with 15,000 to 20,000 TCR beta sequences at a false discovery rate of 0.05 in a later analysis. According to the authors, the approach could potentially be generalized to other disease states and immunological phenotypes. Broadly in line with IMGT annotations, most TCR beta V segments showed up in productive rearrangements about 87% or about 30% of the time in an earlier analysis of approximately 640 of the donors. When HLA alleles, especially DR and DQ, strongly co-occurred, TCR associations were difficult to assign to individual alleles. Some IMGT-functional V segments, including TRBV6-2 and TRBV6-3, could not be distinguished by the 87-base-pair reads and were therefore excluded. A cluster of highly shared sequence variants was judged likely to be a technical artifact of the sequencing pipeline.

The sample comprised PBMCs. The rearranged chain carries TRBV4-1 and TRBJ1-1; the D gene is unclear. The receptor comes from a man in his fifties in good health and CMV-seropositive. The CDR3 in this case is CASSQDLGRPNTEAFF. At the DNA level, the sequence is TGCGCCAGCAGCCAAGATCTAGGTAGGCCGAACACTGAAGCTTTCTTT.